The 21 T cell receptor beta chains below all came from one sample that was sequenced in a study of blood T cell repertoires in COVID-19. Generated by immunoSEQ multiplex PCR, the TCRdb table keeps only in-frame clones and is missing some. The sample has roughly 100,000 clones; roughly 87% are singletons. The sample consisted of peripheral blood. These receptors were taken from a man aged 50-59 years with acute or convalescent COVID-19.

The V call is TRBV5-1, the J call TRBJ2-3; 10 nucleotides align to TRBD1. V shed 3 bases and J 5 bases; nucleotides not matched to a gene: 6. Germline CDR1 reads SGHRS; CDR2 reads YFSETQ. This CDR3 comprises 15 residues. The CDR3 DNA follows: TGCGCCAGCAGCTCTCCGGGACAGGGGTTAGATACGCAGTATTTT. Amino acid sequence: CASSSPGQGLDTQYF.

The chain recombines TRBV9 with TRBJ2-2, with no clear D. The germline CDR1 and CDR2 sequences are SGDLS and YYNGEE. This CDR3 contains 15 residues. The V end was cut by 2 bases, the J end by 0 bases, with 8 bases between. The CDR3 spells CASSVGQANTGELFF. In nucleotides, the CDR3 is TGTGCCAGCAGCGTTGGGCAGGCGAACACCGGGGAGCTGTTTTTT. Full variable domain (rest looked up from reference TRBV9 and TRBJ2-2): DSGVTQTPKHLITATGQRVTLRCSPRSGDLSVYWYQQSLDQGLQFLIQYYNGEERAKGNILERFSAQQFPDLHSELNLSSLELGDSALYFCASSVGQANTGELFFGEGSRLTVL.

This clone came up a few times. V and J are TRBV5-1 and TRBJ2-2; 7 nucleotides line up with TRBD1. This CDR3 has 14 amino acids. V shed 3 bases and J 4 bases; nucleotides not matched to a gene: 3. Germline CDR1 SGHRS, CDR2 YFSETQ. CDR3 residues: CASSYAGGTGELFF. The CDR3 region has the DNA TGCGCCAGCAGCTATGCAGGGGGCACCGGGGAGCTGTTTTTT.

The V call is TRBV5-1, the J call TRBJ1-6; 11 positions agree with TRBD1. Germline V CDR1 and CDR2: SGHRS, YFSETQ. J lost 7 bases, V lost 0 bases, and 6 bases had no gene match. CDR3 length equals 17 residues. The CDR3 nucleotides are TGCGCCAGCAGCTTGGGGTCAAGGGACAGGGGGAATTCACCCCTCCACTTT. The encoded protein is CASSLGSRDRGNSPLHF.

The chain joins TRBV6-1 to TRBJ2-1, with D maybe TRBD2 (6 bases). The V gene lost 8 bases and the J gene lost 6 bases, with 17 bases spanning the gap. This CDR3 spans 14 amino acids. CDR1 and CDR2 (germline): MNHNS, SASEGT. CDR3 nucleotides: TGTGCCAGCCACTTTACCGGGACTCTCAATGAGCAGTTCTTC. Translated, it gives CASHFTGTLNEQFF.

This chain joins TRBV7-8 and TRBJ2-2; D is unclear. Per germline, CDR1 SGHVS and CDR2 FQNEAQ. The CDR3 runs to 14 residues. V was shortened by 5 bases and J by 0 bases, with 7 bases between the two germline ends. CDR3 bases: TGTGCCAGCAGCACTCGATCGAACACCGGGGAGCTGTTTTTT. This gives the protein CASSTRSNTGELFF.

The table lists this clone with a few counts. The chain is built from TRBV5-4 and TRBJ1-2; D possibly corresponds to TRBD1 (6 bases). Per germline, CDR1 SGHNT and CDR2 YYREEE (reference sequence). The V end lost 6 bases, the J end lost 3 bases, and 15 bases lay between the germline ends. The CDR3 is 14 amino acids. The CDR3 DNA reads TGTGCCAGCACCCGGGGGGGCAGAGACTATGGCTACACCTTC. Translating gives CASTRGGRDYGYTF. The full variable domain, with the rest looked up from reference TRBV5-4 and TRBJ1-2, is ETGVTQSPTHLIKTRGQQVTLRCSSQSGHNTVSWYQQALGQGPQFIFQYYREEENGRGNFPPRFSGLQFPNYSSELNVNALELDDSALYLCASTRGGRDYGYTFGSGTRLTVV.

The DNA for the CDR3 is TGTGCCAGCAGCCAAGAACGCGGGGGGGCGGATGAGCAGTTCTTC. Protein sequence: CASSQERGGADEQFF. The chain carries TRBV4-2 and TRBJ2-1; 9 bases align to TRBD2. Germline values: CDR1 LGHNA, CDR2 YNFKEQ. The CDR3 sequence is 15 residues long. With V trimmed by 0 bases and J by 8 bases, 5 bases remained unmatched.

The chain couples TRBV2 to TRBJ2-1; 8 bases fit TRBD2. Germline CDR1 SNHLY, CDR2 FYNNEI. V was pared by 5 bases and J by 8 bases, with 8 bases of the junction left unmatched. The CDR3 has 14 amino acids. The CDR3 sequence: CASSSAGEEDEQFF. The CDR3 nucleotides are TGTGCCAGCAGTTCAGCGGGAGAGGAGGATGAGCAGTTCTTC.

V usage is TRBV5-1 and J usage is TRBJ1-5, with D possibly TRBD1 on 6 matching bases. The CDR3 is 14 residues long. In germline, CDR1 is SGHRS, CDR2 YFSETQ. V lost 0 bases, J lost 5 bases, and 9 bases lay in between. The CDR3 reads CASSLGTEYQPQHF. In DNA form, the CDR3 reads TGCGCCAGCAGCTTGGGGACAGAGTATCAGCCCCAGCATTTT.

The V and J genes are TRBV6-4 and TRBJ1-6; TRBD1 matches 7 bases. Trimming cost V 5 bases and J 9 bases; bases outside gene matches: 7. Germline loops: CDR1 MRHNA, CDR2 SNTAGT. The CDR3 extends over 14 amino acids. CDR3 DNA sequence: TGTGCCAGCAGTCCGGGACAGTTTTCTTCACCCCTCCACTTT. It specifies CASSPGQFSSPLHF.

This clone has a single count. The rearrangement joins TRBV15 to TRBJ2-5; D might be TRBD1 (5 bases). Germline V gene sequence: CDR1 LNHNV, CDR2 YYDKDF (reference sequence). The CDR3 spans 16 residues. Between the trimmed V and J ends, which lost 4 bases and 1 base, there was a span of 16 bases. In DNA, the CDR3 is TGTGCCACCAGCATCAGACCGAGTACAGGCCAAGAGACCCAGTACTTC. Encoded protein: CATSIRPSTGQETQYF.

This chain links TRBV30 with TRBJ2-7; no clear D gene. The CDR3 contains 12 residues. From germline, CDR1 is GTSNPN and CDR2 SVGIG (reference sequence). Deletions cut 3 bases from V and 2 bases from J, with 8 bases between. The CDR3 reads CAWSRPPYEQYF. The CDR3 DNA follows: TGTGCCTGGAGCAGGCCTCCCTACGAGCAGTACTTC.

The rearrangement uses TRBV6-5 and TRBJ1-1; weak D call: TRBD1 (5 bases). V was pared by 7 bases and J by 1 base, with 16 bases between. This CDR3 is built from 15 residues. Per germline, CDR1 MNHEY and CDR2 SVGAGI. CDR3 DNA: TGTGCCAGCATGGGTTTGGGGGGATCGAACACTGAAGCTTTCTTT. The encoded protein is CASMGLGGSNTEAFF.

This chain joins TRBV11-1 and TRBJ1-4; D call uncertain. Germline CDR1 and CDR2: SGHAT and FQDESV (reference sequence). The V end lost 4 bases, the J end lost 7 bases, and 16 bases lay between the germline ends. This CDR3 has 15 amino acids. The CDR3 is CASSSTADSSEKLFF. DNA of the CDR3: TGTGCCAGCAGCTCCACGGCGGATTCGAGTGAAAAACTGTTTTTT.

The chain is built from TRBV11-2 and TRBJ2-4; D is undetermined. Trimming removed 4 bases at V and 1 base at J, with 8 bases between. Germline CDR1 SGHAT, CDR2 FQNNGV. The CDR3 totals 14 residues. CDR3 loop: CASSSGLAKNIQYF. Written as DNA, the CDR3 is TGTGCCAGCAGCTCGGGTTTGGCCAAAAACATTCAGTACTTC.

This chain joins TRBV11-3 and TRBJ1-6, with 10 bases fitting TRBD1. This CDR3 has 16 amino acids. The junction had 6 bases not matched to a gene; V was cut back by 7 bases and J by 3 bases. Germline CDR1 SGHNT, CDR2 YENEEA. For the CDR3, the DNA is TGTGCCAGCAATTCAGGACAGGGGGTCTATAATTCACCCCTCCACTTT. Residues: CASNSGQGVYNSPLHF.

As DNA, the CDR3 is TGTGCCAGCACCCTTGGGGCCAACGTCCTGACTTTC. Its protein product is CASTLGANVLTF. The V and J genes are TRBV3-1 (or the pseudogene TRBV3-2) and TRBJ2-6; D is undetermined. This CDR3 spans 12 amino acids. Germline values: CDR1 LGHDT, CDR2 YNNKEL (reference sequence). V was shortened by 7 bases and J by 3 bases, with 4 bases between the two germline ends.

The chain joins TRBV9 to TRBJ1-1; TRBD1 agrees at 7 bases. The CDR3 spans 17 residues. The germline CDR1 and CDR2 sequences are SGDLS and YYNGEE. J lost 1 base, V lost 4 bases, and 13 bases had no gene match. The CDR3 sequence is CASSPRSLGQRNTEAFF. As DNA, the CDR3 is TGTGCCAGCAGCCCTCGTAGTTTGGGACAGAGGAACACTGAAGCTTTCTTT.

The V gene is TRBV5-5, the J gene TRBJ2-7; D is ambiguous. CDR1 is SGHKS, CDR2 YYEKEE, per germline (reference sequence). The CDR3 covers 12 residues. Trimming pared 0 bases from V and 3 bases from J, leaving 4 bases between. DNA of the CDR3: TGTGCCAGCAGCTTGGTCGGCTACGAGCAGTACTTC. Translating it yields CASSLVGYEQYF.

The V and J genes are TRBV27 and TRBJ2-5, with 8 nucleotides matching TRBD2. The CDR3 is made up of 16 amino acids. Trimming cost V 4 bases and J 0 bases; bases outside gene matches: 7. Germline V gene lookup returns CDR1 MNHEY and CDR2 SMNVEV (reference sequence). CDR3 sequence: CASSSPLAGHQETQYF. The CDR3 nucleotides are TGTGCCAGCAGTTCCCCGCTAGCGGGCCACCAAGAGACCCAGTACTTC.